These 20 T cell receptor beta chains came from one sample sequenced in a study of breast tumors, draining lymph nodes, adjacent tissues. Breast cancer patients provided tissue from their axillary draining lymph nodes. TCRdb re-analysed the multiplex PCR reads in MiXCR, keeping a single row per CDR3 protein. The sample includes about 180,000 distinct CDR3 sequences, approximately 30% of them seen just once. Sequencing was performed on axillary lymph node tissue. Source of these receptors: a female donor with breast cancer. Some clones in this sample may be carry-over from other donors' samples.

This clonotype was counted only a few times. The chain employs TRBV12-3 or TRBV12-4 and TRBJ1-1; D call uncertain. V gave up 6 bases and J gave up 0 bases, with 8 bases separating them. The CDR3 runs to 13 residues. The CDR3 DNA reads as TGTGCCAGCAGGCGCAAGATGAACACTGAAGCTTTCTTT. Translated: CASRRKMNTEAFF.

This clonotype was seen more than once but under ten times. At one of its ends the junction is not consistent with the germline gene, which may arise from a read error. The gene calls are TRBV6-5 and TRBJ1-2; 8 nucleotides line up with TRBD1. CDR3 length: 13 amino acids. CDR1 is MNHEY, CDR2 SVGAGI, per germline. The CDR3 here is CASSHSTGVGYTF. CDR3 coding DNA: TGTGCCAGCAGTCACTCGACAGGGGTCGGCTACACCTTC.

The chain recombines TRBV14 with TRBJ2-7, with D possibly being TRBD2 (5 bases). Trimming stripped 4 bases from V and 6 bases from J, with 19 bases between. The CDR3 has 15 residues. Looked up from germline, CDR1 is SGHDN and CDR2 is FVKESK. The CDR3 nucleotides are TGTGCCAGCAGCCCCCCTGGCGGGTTGAACGGCGAGCAGTACTTC. Protein: CASSPPGGLNGEQYF. The complete variable domain, with remaining parts taken from reference TRBV14 and TRBJ2-7, reads EAGVTQFPSHSVIEKGQTVTLRCDPISGHDNLYWYRRVMGKEIKFLLHFVKESKQDESGMPNNRFLAERTGGTYSTLKVQPAELEDSGVYFCASSPPGGLNGEQYFGPGTRLTVT.

This clonotype was observed many times. The chain recombines TRBV13 with TRBJ2-7; no reliable D call. Germline V gives CDR1 PRHDT, CDR2 FYEKMQ (reference sequence). V lost 5 bases to trimming and J lost 7 bases, with 9 bases between them. The CDR3 runs 11 residues. Here the CDR3 reads CASSPPGEQYF. DNA of the CDR3: TGTGCCAGCAGCCCACCTGGGGAGCAGTACTTC. The variable domain in full, completed from reference TRBV13 and TRBJ2-7, reads AAGVIQSPRHLIKEKRETATLKCYPIPRHDTVYWYQQGPGQDPQFLISFYEKMQSDKGSIPDRFSAQQFSDYHSELNMSSLELGDSALYFCASSPPGEQYFGPGTRLTVT.

In its sample, this clonotype was seen many times. The V call is TRBV7-8, the J call TRBJ1-4; 7 nucleotides match TRBD1. The CDR3 length is 15 residues. With 2 bases clipped from V and 5 bases from J, the junction kept 5 bases outside the gene matches. Germline V CDR1 and CDR2: SGHVS, FQNEAQ. The CDR3 DNA follows: TGTGCCAGCAGCTTACGAGGGGGCGCAAATGAAAAACTGTTTTTT. Translated: CASSLRGGANEKLFF.

This clonotype has ten or more counts. The V and J genes are TRBV7-9 and TRBJ2-5; D gene uncertain. The CDR3 spans 16 residues. The ends were cut back, 6 bases at V and 4 bases at J, with 21 bases in the middle. The germline gives CDR1 SEHNR, CDR2 FQNEAQ (reference sequence). CDR3 in amino acids: CASSSRPALRRETQYF. In DNA, the CDR3 is TGTGCCAGCAGTTCAAGGCCTGCCTTACGTAGAGAGACCCAGTACTTC.

This clonotype was seen ten or more times. This rearrangement joins TRBV19 to TRBJ2-5; perhaps D is TRBD1 or TRBD2 (8 bases each). V gave up 6 bases and J gave up 5 bases, with 28 bases separating them. The CDR3 has 18 amino acids. CDR1 and CDR2 from the germline V gene are LNHDA and SQIVND (reference sequence). The CDR3 is CASSTWTGSLVAGETQYF. The CDR3, as DNA: TGTGCCAGTAGCACATGGACAGGGAGTCTGGTAGCGGGGGAGACCCAGTACTTC.

This clonotype showed up just a few times. This may come from a read error, since a much larger clone is one base off. The rearrangement joins TRBV9 to TRBJ2-2, with D possibly TRBD2 on 6 matching bases. CDR1 is SGDLS and CDR2 is YYNGEE in the germline V gene. This CDR3 comprises 15 residues. The CDR3 DNA sequence: TGTGCCAGCAGCGGCCCTAGCGAAACAACCGGGGAGCCGTTTTTT. Its translation: CASSGPSETTGEPFF.

This clonotype has a count of ten or more. CDR3 region: CSAPTGVDQPQHF. The CDR3 DNA reads TGCAGTGCCCCGACAGGGGTAGATCAGCCCCAGCATTTT. The V call is TRBV20-1, the J call TRBJ1-5; 8 positions match TRBD1. CDR1 and CDR2 (germline): DFQATT, SNEGSKA (reference sequence). This CDR3 has 13 residues. Trimming took 6 bases from V and 5 from J; bases not matched to a gene: 6.

The sample holds many counts of this clonotype. The chain links TRBV10-3 to TRBJ2-5; D is perhaps TRBD2 (6 bases). This CDR3 spans 16 amino acids. Germline V gives CDR1 ENHRY, CDR2 SYGVKD. V lost 0 bases and J 4 bases, leaving 15 bases between the germline ends. The CDR3 here is CAISESLGGSAETQYF. CDR3 nucleotides: TGTGCCATCAGTGAGTCTCTTGGGGGGAGCGCAGAGACCCAGTACTTC.

This clonotype was detected many times. The chain has TRBV7-8 and TRBJ1-2; TRBD1 aligns across 9 bases. The CDR3 spans 14 residues. Germline assignment: CDR1 SGHVS and CDR2 FQNEAQ. V lost 5 bases, J lost 3 bases, and 4 bases stayed unmatched. In DNA, the CDR3 is TGTGCCAGCAGCGCGGGACAGGGCTACTATGGCTACACCTTC. This codes for CASSAGQGYYGYTF.

This clonotype was detected ten times or more. A read error is possible here, since a much larger clone lies one base away. This chain connects TRBV7-8 to TRBJ2-5; D is possibly TRBD1 or TRBD2 (6 bases each). This CDR3 is 15 amino acids long. Germline V gene data show CDR1 as SGHVS and CDR2 as FQNEAQ. The CDR3 nucleotides are TGTGCCAGCAGCTTAGGGGGGGCTTTTGGGGAGACCCAGCACTTC. Its protein is CASSLGGAFGETQHF.

This clonotype was detected ten times or more. V is TRBV19 and J is TRBJ2-7, with 7 bases fitting TRBD1. The CDR3 covers 15 residues. Germline V gene lookup returns CDR1 LNHDA and CDR2 SQIVND (reference sequence). Losses at the gene ends were 4 bases for V and 4 bases for J; bases not matched to a gene: 10. CDR3 region: CASSTQTGTVYEQYF. The CDR3, as DNA: TGTGCCAGTAGTACTCAAACCGGGACAGTTTACGAGCAGTACTTC.

This clonotype was seen many times. This chain joins TRBV19 and TRBJ1-6, with 7 nucleotides matching TRBD1. Germline V gene data show CDR1 as LNHDA and CDR2 as SQIVND (reference sequence). The CDR3 runs 16 residues. V was clipped by 8 bases and J by 4 bases; unmatched bases: 11. CDR3 sequence (DNA): TGTGCCAGTGGGGGTGCCACAGGGGATTATAATTCACCCCTCCACTTT. Amino acid sequence: CASGGATGDYNSPLHF.

The chain recombines TRBV6-6 with TRBJ1-3, with D perhaps matching TRBD1 (5 bases). Germline assignment: CDR1 MNHNY and CDR2 SVGAGI (reference sequence). V was trimmed by 6 bases and J by 9 bases, leaving 27 bases between them. CDR3 length: 17 amino acids. CDR3 region: CASSQLGSVGGVSTIYF. CDR3 DNA: TGTGCCAGCAGCCAACTCGGGTCCGTGGGGGGAGTTAGCACCATATATTTT.

This clonotype has a count of ten or more. This chain joins TRBV9 and TRBJ2-1; 9 bases map to TRBD2. V was clipped by 5 bases and J by 3 bases; unmatched bases: 3. This CDR3 region has 14 residues. In germline, CDR1 is SGDLS, CDR2 YYNGEE. In nucleotides, the CDR3 is TGTGCCAGCAGTGCTAGCGGGATCTACAATGAGCAGTTCTTC. Amino acids: CASSASGIYNEQFF.

This clonotype was seen only once. The chain recombines TRBV12-3 or TRBV12-4 with TRBJ1-2, with 7 bases aligning to TRBD1. Losses at the gene ends were 8 bases for V and 7 bases for J; bases not matched to a gene: 10. The CDR3 contains 13 residues. For the CDR3, the DNA is TGTGCCAGCTCTGCGACAGGGAGACCTGGCTACACCTTC. Its protein product is CASSATGRPGYTF.

This clonotype was detected only a few times. V and J are TRBV3-1 and TRBJ1-4; maybe TRBD1 (6 bases). V dropped 2 bases and J dropped 8 bases, with 15 bases sitting between them. CDR1 and CDR2 (germline): LGHDT, YNNKEL (reference sequence). The CDR3 has 15 residues. CDR3 nucleotides: TGTGCCAGCAGCCAAAGGGGGGCGTGGGGGGAAAAACTGTTTTTT. It specifies CASSQRGAWGEKLFF.

J is TRBJ2-3 and V is TRBV20-1; TRBD1 matches at 7 bases. The junction had 19 bases not matched to a gene; V was cut back by 1 base and J by 6 bases. The CDR3 consists of 18 residues. Germline V lookup: CDR1 DFQATT, CDR2 SNEGSKA (reference sequence). CDR3 sequence reads: CSARGPSWTGRGTDTQYF. The CDR3 DNA sequence: TGCAGTGCTAGAGGTCCGTCATGGACAGGCCGAGGAACGGATACGCAGTATTTT.

At least ten counts were recorded for this clonotype. A read error may produce the germline difference seen at one junction end. The CDR3 coding sequence is TGTGCTAGCAGCTTAGGACTAGCAGATATGAACACCGGGGAGCTGTTTTTT. The encoded protein is CASSLGLADMNTGELFF. The chain couples TRBV7-7 to TRBJ2-2; 8 bases are a match to TRBD2. Germline CDR1 reads SSHAT; CDR2 reads FNYEAQ (reference sequence). There are 17 residues in the CDR3.